This record concerns one T cell receptor (gamma chain) sequence. Its cognate antigen is unknown. The source of the sample is a study of intestinal T cells in coeliac disease. Study-level information: In the TRG cohort, coeliac patients were much younger than controls. Study findings and constraints: Coeliac and control groups differed significantly in age. All 20 or so biopsies were correctly classified by TRD kmer clustering. PCR duplicates were indistinguishable from repeated CDR3 amino acid sequences.

LymphoTrack primers amplified TRG sequences from 200 ng of biopsy DNA. TCRdb re-called clones from the multiplex PCR reads using CATT. The sample has 760 or so gamma-chain clones, roughly 52% seen once. This CDR3 has 14 residues. The junction had 11 bases not matched to a gene; V was cut back by 8 bases and J by 7 bases. Each case's genomic DNA was extracted from ten roughly 5-µm formalin-fixed paraffin-embedded scrolls. This TCR derives from a human donor with celiac disease. The chain recombines TRGV10 with TRGJP1. TRGV10 qualifies as an ORF whose function is uncertain. The sequenced material came from a duodenal biopsy. Here the CDR3 reads CAAWIILIGWFKIF. DNA for the CDR3: TGTGCTGCGTGGATTATTTTGATTGGTTGGTTCAAGATATTT.